The T cell receptor beta chain under discussion was sequenced for a study of immune heterogeneity within non-small cell lung tumors. Study details: Histologically, several tumors were squamous cell carcinomas and over eight were non-squamous carcinomas. The remaining 1 tumor was not otherwise specified.

CDR1 is LNHDA, CDR2 SQIVND, per germline (reference sequence). The CDR3 runs 14 residues. V lost 7 bases and J lost 8, with 15 bases in between. CDR3 of TCR beta was amplified by multiplex PCR that used 32 V and 13 J primers. MiXCR, run by TCRdb on the multiplex PCR reads, gives a single entry per CDR3 protein. This sample has thousands of distinct CDR3 sequences; roughly 56% occur once, and the top ten carry 11%. Bulk tumor gDNA, 500 to 700 ng per sample, served as the TCR template. Several biopsies per primary tumor were taken during surgery, spaced as far apart as possible. The cohort was untreated, with newly diagnosed non-small cell lung cancer undergoing curative surgery. Details on this clonotype: Its antigen is unidentified.

Points from the study as a whole: Largely, high-frequency T-cell receptor beta clonotypes differed from one individual patient to another. Tumor sites within a patient were found to share identical dominant CDR3 beta clonotypes, and site-unique high-frequency clones were also present.

The receptor was isolated from a man between 60 and 70 years old with non-small cell lung cancer. This chain uses TRBV19 with TRBJ1-6; D is unresolved. The specimen was lung tumor tissue. The CDR3 sequence is CASKPEDLYSPLHF. In nucleotides, the CDR3 is TGTGCCAGTAAACCTGAGGACCTCTATTCACCCCTCCACTTT.